Listed below are T cell receptor beta chains from one sample, sequenced in a study of OX40 agonist ivuxolimab in advanced cancers. Assay: immunoSEQ multiplex PCR; the TCRdb copy retains only in-frame clones and omits some. The repertoire holds 20,000 to 25,000 clones, with 80% to 90% as singletons. The sample consisted of CD4+ or CD8+ T cells sorted from blood, taken in a trial of the OX40 agonist ivuxolimab. These receptors were collected from an adult with an advanced solid tumor such as melanoma, head and neck, liver or kidney cancer. Both conserved end residues are part of each CDR3. A D gene is named only where the DNA matches it firmly. Only some rows state a clone size, as once, few, many or a class for expanded clones.

clone size	D gene	V gene	J gene	CDR3 protein	CDR3 DNA
NA	TRBD2	TRBV7-6	TRBJ2-7	CASSQREGLSEQYF	TGTGCCAGCAGCCAGCGGGAGGGCCTTTCCGAGCAGTACTTC
NA	NA	TRBV11-3	TRBJ2-7	CASSPGSGEQYF	TGTGCCAGCAGCCCGGGATCTGGTGAGCAGTACTTC
once	NA	TRBV6-1	TRBJ2-5	CASSEAMGGTETQYF	TGTGCCAGCAGTGAAGCCATGGGGGGTACGGAGACCCAGTACTTC
NA	NA	TRBV5-6	TRBJ1-5	CASSFQWGGNQPQHF	TGTGCCAGCAGCTTCCAGTGGGGGGGCAATCAGCCCCAGCATTTT
NA	NA	TRBV6-6	TRBJ2-1	CASSYTLSRDSEQFF	TGTGCCAGCAGTTACACCCTATCAAGAGATAGTGAGCAGTTCTTC
few	NA	TRBV7-2	TRBJ2-7	CASSLFLGSGEQYF	TGTGCCAGCAGCTTATTTTTGGGGTCGGGCGAGCAGTACTTC
NA	NA	TRBV27	TRBJ2-7	CASKHGGGAYEQYF	TGTGCCAGCAAACATGGAGGGGGCGCCTACGAGCAGTACTTC
NA	NA	TRBV28	TRBJ1-2	CASSFDGANYGYTF	TGTGCCAGCAGTTTCGACGGAGCTAACTATGGCTACACCTTC
medium-sized	NA	TRBV4-1	TRBJ2-7	CASSQSRETTYEQYF	TGCGCCAGCAGCCAATCCCGGGAGACGACCTACGAGCAGTACTTC
NA	TRBD1	TRBV6-1	TRBJ2-2	CASSELKGAFTGELFF	TGTGCCAGCAGTGAACTTAAGGGGGCCTTCACCGGGGAGCTGTTTTTT
once	NA	TRBV28	TRBJ1-2	CASSSPPGGTDGYTF	TGTGCCAGCAGTTCCCCTCCCGGAGGGACCGATGGCTACACCTTC
NA	TRBD2	TRBV11-3	TRBJ2-4	CASSLEGLAGGQNIQYF	TGTGCCAGCAGCTTAGAGGGACTAGCGGGAGGTCAAAACATTCAGTACTTC
NA	NA	TRBV6-6	TRBJ2-2	CASSYKGDTGELFF	TGTGCCAGCAGTTACAAGGGAGACACCGGGGAGCTGTTTTTT
NA	NA	TRBV9	TRBJ2-1	CASSGPNEQFF	TGTGCCAGCAGCGGACCCAATGAGCAGTTCTTC
NA	NA	TRBV7-9	TRBJ2-7	CASSLGGLQTYEQYF	TGTGCCAGCAGCTTAGGCGGACTTCAGACCTACGAGCAGTACTTC
NA	NA	TRBV7-9	TRBJ1-2	CASSLVPRYGYTF	TGTGCCAGCAGCTTAGTCCCCAGATATGGCTACACCTTC
medium-sized	NA	TRBV4-1	TRBJ2-7	CASSQDRAPEQYF	TGCGCCAGCAGCCAAGATCGGGCACCCGAGCAGTACTTC
NA	NA	TRBV13	TRBJ2-1	CASSLANNEQFF	TGTGCCAGCAGCTTAGCAAACAATGAGCAGTTCTTC
NA	TRBD1	TRBV5-1	TRBJ1-1	CASSRTGSTEAFF	TGCGCCAGCAGCAGGACAGGTTCCACTGAAGCTTTCTTT
NA	NA	TRBV7-6	TRBJ2-5	CASSLDRAGGVGETQYF	TGTGCCAGCAGCTTAGATAGGGCTGGTGGGGTCGGAGAGACCCAGTACTTC
NA	TRBD2	TRBV4-2	TRBJ2-3	CASSRTETSVNPTDTQYF	TGTGCCAGCAGCCGGACCGAGACTAGCGTAAACCCCACAGATACGCAGTATTTT
NA	NA	TRBV5-6	TRBJ1-5	CASSSSFNQPQHF	TGTGCCAGCAGCTCTAGTTTTAATCAGCCCCAGCATTTT
NA	TRBD2	TRBV11-3	TRBJ2-5	CASSWTGTSGETQYF	TGTGCCAGCAGCTGGACCGGGACTAGTGGTGAGACCCAGTACTTC